The 14 T cell receptor beta chains reported below all come from one sample, sequenced in a study of T cell repertoires in cytomegalovirus infection. The antigens of these receptors remain unknown. TCRdb re-derived calls from the reads in MiXCR, one entry per CDR3 protein. The sample gives about 920,000 distinct CDR3 sequences, around 31% of which show up once; around 15% is in the top ten. This sample comprised cultured CD8+ T cells from PBMCs, obtained from culture after CMV antigen stimulation. The receptors were sampled from a human donor in good health (CMV status not recorded). Some clones in this sample may be carry-over from other donors' samples.

This clonotype was recorded at least ten times. V usage is TRBV7-2 and J usage is TRBJ1-1; D gene uncertain. The germline V and J ends were trimmed by 1 base and 2 bases, with 11 bases remaining between them. Germline V gene data show CDR1 as SGHTA and CDR2 as FQGNSA. CDR3 size: 15 residues. CDR3 sequence reads: CASSLDYRQNTEAFF. CDR3 nucleotide sequence: TGTGCCAGCAGCTTAGACTACAGACAAAACACTGAAGCTTTCTTT.

The chain links TRBV7-9 to TRBJ1-6; 7 bases match TRBD1. The CDR3 runs to 17 residues. Germline V gene lookup returns CDR1 SEHNR and CDR2 FQNEAQ (reference sequence). The V gene end was trimmed by 5 bases and the J gene end by 4 bases; junction bases not matched to a gene: 11. CDR3 nucleotide sequence: TGTGCCAGCAGCCCCCGAGAGGGGGCCGTTTATAATTCACCCCTCCACTTT. Translating it yields CASSPREGAVYNSPLHF. Full variable domain (remainder filled in from reference TRBV7-9 and TRBJ1-6): DTGVSQNPRHKITKRGQNVTFRCDPISEHNRLYWYRQTLGQGPEFLTYFQNEAQLEKSRLLSDRFSAERPKGSFSTLEIQRTEQGDSAMYLCASSPREGAVYNSPLHFGNGTRLTVT.

This clonotype was found a few times. The rearrangement joins TRBV27 to TRBJ1-1; D uncertain. This CDR3 contains 14 residues. CDR1 and CDR2 from the germline V gene are MNHEY and SMNVEV (reference sequence). V was shortened by 2 bases and J by 4 bases, with 11 bases between the two germline ends. The CDR3 is CASSLALLGTEAFF. For the CDR3, the DNA is TGTGCCAGCAGTTTAGCCCTTTTGGGCACTGAAGCTTTCTTT.

The CDR3 DNA reads as TGTGCCATCAGTGAGGAACAGGGGGCCGATTCCTACGAGCAGTACGTC. This gives the protein CAISEEQGADSYEQYV. The chain couples TRBV10-3 to TRBJ2-7; TRBD1 aligns across 9 bases. From germline, CDR1 is ENHRY and CDR2 SYGVKD. Germline trimming cut 2 bases from V and 1 base from J; bases unmatched to any gene: 6. The CDR3 covers 16 residues.

This sequence joins TRBV27 and TRBJ2-1, with D possibly being TRBD2 (6 bases). The germline V and J ends were trimmed by 3 bases and 8 bases, with 11 bases remaining between them. This CDR3 is 13 amino acids long. Per germline, CDR1 MNHEY and CDR2 SMNVEV (reference sequence). CDR3 region: CASSFGGIDEQFF. The CDR3 coding sequence is TGTGCCAGCAGTTTTGGAGGGATCGATGAGCAGTTCTTC.

To note about this clonotype: This could be a read error, since a much larger clone is one nucleotide away. The J gene is TRBJ1-5, the V gene TRBV7-8; 7 bases agree with TRBD1. CDR1 and CDR2 from the germline V gene are SGHVS and FQNEAQ. The CDR3 runs 16 residues. The J segment lost 4 bases and the V segment lost 5 bases, leaving 11 bases of the junction unmatched. This CDR3 is CASSIEPDRTNQPQHF. The DNA for the CDR3 is TGTGCCAGCAGCATAGAGCCGGACAGGACAAATCAGCCCCAGCATTTT.

This clonotype was observed a handful of times. This chain links TRBV6-2 or TRBV6-3 with TRBJ2-7, with D perhaps being TRBD1 or TRBD2 (5 bases each). The CDR3 has 15 residues. Germline CDR1 reads MNHEY; CDR2 reads SVGEGT. The chain's CDR3 is CAISTGTGSSYEQYV. Here the CDR3 DNA reads TGTGCCATCAGTACCGGGACGGGAAGCTCCTACGAGCAGTACGTC.

In this sample, this clonotype turned up many times. This rearrangement joins TRBV10-3 to TRBJ2-1, with 11 bases fitting TRBD1. V shed 3 bases, J shed 1 base, and the junction held 5 bases outside the gene matches. CDR1 and CDR2 from the germline V gene are ENHRY and SYGVKD. This CDR3 spans 17 amino acids. CDR3 nucleotide sequence: TGTGCCATCAGTGACCCCGGACAGGGGGCTTCCTACAATGAGCAGTTCTTC. Its protein is CAISDPGQGASYNEQFF.

This chain uses TRBV2 with TRBJ2-1; possibly TRBD2 for D (6 bases). V lost 11 bases and J lost 5, with 19 bases in between. Per germline, CDR1 SNHLY and CDR2 FYNNEI. This CDR3 contains 14 residues. CDR3 loop: CAGAGTPRNNEQFF. CDR3 bases: TGTGCCGGAGCCGGGACTCCCCGAAACAATGAGCAGTTCTTC.

The chain has TRBV2 and TRBJ2-2, with D possibly TRBD2 on 6 matching bases. V lost 0 bases to trimming and J lost 7 bases, with 15 bases between them. This CDR3 has 16 residues. Germline V gene lookup returns CDR1 SNHLY and CDR2 FYNNEI. CDR3 protein: CASSEAGTLPSGELFF. CDR3 nucleotide sequence: TGTGCCAGCAGTGAAGCGGGGACTCTTCCGAGCGGGGAGCTGTTTTTT.

The chain is built from TRBV10-2 and TRBJ2-7; D is undetermined. Germline lookup yields CDR1 WSHSY and CDR2 SAAADI. The CDR3 is made up of 14 amino acids. Trimming shortened V by 4 bases and J by 3 bases, and 13 bases separated the two germline ends. For the CDR3, the DNA is TGCGCCAGCAGTGTAGACTTAGGGAACTACGAGCAGTACGTC. Amino acid sequence: CASSVDLGNYEQYV.

This clonotype has a handful of counts. The chain employs TRBV29-1 and TRBJ1-1; no clear D gene. The CDR3 consists of 10 residues. V gave up 4 bases and J gave up 9 bases, with 9 bases separating them. Germline V CDR1 and CDR2: SQVTM, ANQGSEA. The CDR3 loop is CSVGSTKAFF. Here the CDR3 DNA reads TGCAGCGTTGGCAGCACAAAAGCTTTCTTT.

The V call is TRBV6-6, the J call TRBJ1-1; D is undetermined. Trimming removed 7 bases from V and 1 base from J, with 7 bases in between. CDR3 length: 12 amino acids. Germline CDR1 reads MNHNY; CDR2 reads SVGAGI (reference sequence). This CDR3 reads CASMPENTEAFF. CDR3 bases: TGTGCCAGCATGCCAGAGAACACTGAAGCTTTCTTT.

The gene calls are TRBV28 and TRBJ2-5, with 7 nucleotides matching TRBD1. The V gene end was trimmed by 5 bases and the J gene end by 1 base; junction bases not matched to a gene: 16. CDR3 length equals 18 residues. Germline loops: CDR1 MDHEN, CDR2 SYDVKM. The CDR3 here is CASSPTKTGPLSQETQYF. CDR3 coding DNA: TGTGCCAGCAGTCCCACTAAGACAGGGCCCCTGTCCCAAGAGACCCAGTACTTC. The full variable domain, rest sourced from reference TRBV28 and TRBJ2-5, is DVKVTQSSRYLVKRTGEKVFLECVQDMDHENMFWYRQDPGLGLRLIYFSYDVKMKEKGDIPEGYSVSREKKERFSLILESASTNQTSMYLCASSPTKTGPLSQETQYFGPGTRLLVL.